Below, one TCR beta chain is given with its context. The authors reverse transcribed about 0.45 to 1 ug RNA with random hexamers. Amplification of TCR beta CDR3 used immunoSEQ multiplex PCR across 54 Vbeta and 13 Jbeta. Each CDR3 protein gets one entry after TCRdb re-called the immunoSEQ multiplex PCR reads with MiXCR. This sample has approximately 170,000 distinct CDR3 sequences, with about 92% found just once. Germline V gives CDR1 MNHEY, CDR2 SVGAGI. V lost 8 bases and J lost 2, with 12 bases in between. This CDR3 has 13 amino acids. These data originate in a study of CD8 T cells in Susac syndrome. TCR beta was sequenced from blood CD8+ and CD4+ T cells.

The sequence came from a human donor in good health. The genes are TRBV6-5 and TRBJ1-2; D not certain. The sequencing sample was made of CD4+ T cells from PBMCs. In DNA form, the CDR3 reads TGTGCCAGCTCAAGTCCACGGAACTATGGCTACACCTTC. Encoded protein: CASSSPRNYGYTF.